A single sample gave rise to the 21 T cell receptor beta chains below, sequenced in a study of post-analysis software for immune sequencing data (dated by TCRdb to about 2015). Overall study outcomes, separate from this receptor: Patients showed significantly higher frequencies than controls for 4 or 5 TRBV segments, among them TRBV5-6, TRBV5-1 and TRBV20-1.

For these TCRs, the target antigens are not known. The library was prepared using PCR. The instrument was an Illumina HiSeq 2500. Unique molecular identifiers were incorporated into TCR beta cDNA libraries to reduce PCR and sequencing biases. TCRdb reprocessing: public reads trimmed at Q25 with fastp, clones called with MiXCR, in-frame beta chains kept. CDR3 protein duplicates are merged, each entry listing the most common genes and DNA. Recorded for this sample are some 890,000 distinct CDR3 sequences; about 53% of them occurred a single time. The ten biggest clones cover 4.6% of the sample. Sequenced input: blood. These receptors all come from a girl aged 5-17 years with multiple sclerosis.

This chain joins TRBV29-1 and TRBJ2-5, with TRBD2 identical over 7 bases. Per germline, CDR1 SQVTM and CDR2 ANQGSEA. V was clipped by 3 bases and J by 1 base; unmatched bases: 8. This CDR3 is built from 15 residues. This CDR3 reads CSVEGLTSAQETQYF. The CDR3 coding sequence is TGCAGCGTTGAGGGCCTAACTAGCGCCCAAGAGACCCAGTACTTC. Variable domain in full (rest from reference TRBV29-1 and TRBJ2-5): SAVISQKPSRDICQRGTSLTIQCQVDSQVTMMFWYRQQPGQSLTLIATANQGSEATYESGFVIDKFPISRPNLTFSTLTVSNMSPEDSSIYLCSVEGLTSAQETQYFGPGTRLLVL.

This chain connects TRBV11-1 to TRBJ2-5; perhaps TRBD1 as D (6 bases). Deletions cut 1 base from V and 2 bases from J, with 14 bases between. This CDR3 has 16 residues. Germline lookup yields CDR1 SGHAT and CDR2 FQDESV (reference sequence). In DNA form, the CDR3 reads TGTGCCAGCAGCTTAGTGGGGGCGACACTTCAAGAGACCCAGTACTTC. Protein: CASSLVGATLQETQYF.

The chain employs TRBV20-1 and TRBJ2-5; TRBD2 matches at 7 bases. The J call may be incorrect, as the DNA end agrees better with TRBJ2-7. Germline loops: CDR1 DFQATT, CDR2 SNEGSKA (reference sequence). CDR3 length: 14 amino acids. DNA of the CDR3: TGCAGTGGGGCCCCTGGCGGGAGTGTCTACGAGCAGTACTTC. The encoded protein is CSGAPGGSVYEQYF.

V gene TRBV20-1 combines with J gene TRBJ2-3; perhaps D is TRBD1 or TRBD2 (7 bases each). Germline lookup yields CDR1 DFQATT and CDR2 SNEGSKA (reference sequence). V was pared by 6 bases and J by 5 bases, with 12 bases between. This CDR3 has 12 amino acids. The CDR3 sequence: CSAGRGLDTQYF. The CDR3 DNA reads as TGCAGTGCGGGGAGGGGGCTAGATACGCAGTATTTT.

This clonotype has ten or more counts. The V and J genes are TRBV20-1 and TRBJ2-3; 9 bases line up with TRBD2. CDR3 length: 19 residues. Per germline, CDR1 DFQATT and CDR2 SNEGSKA (reference sequence). V was pared by 0 bases and J by 2 bases, with 15 bases of the junction left unmatched. CDR3 coding DNA: TGCAGTGCTAGAGACGTACGAAATAGCGGGAGACAAATCACAGATACGCAGTATTTT. It is translated as CSARDVRNSGRQITDTQYF.

This chain links TRBV6-6 with TRBJ2-3, with D perhaps matching TRBD1 or TRBD2 (6 bases each). Looked up from germline, CDR1 is MNHNY and CDR2 is SVGAGI (reference sequence). V lost 4 bases to trimming and J lost 3 bases, with 17 bases between them. The CDR3 is 16 amino acids. Here the CDR3 reads CASSSTGGQMTDTQYF. The CDR3 DNA sequence: TGTGCCAGCAGTTCGACCGGGGGCCAAATGACAGATACGCAGTATTTT.

V is TRBV7-6 and J is TRBJ2-5; D gene uncertain. This CDR3 spans 17 amino acids. Germline CDR1 and CDR2: SGHVS and FNYEAQ. V lost 0 bases to trimming and J lost 2 bases, with 16 bases between them. CDR3 in DNA: TGTGCCAGCAGCTTAGCTTCTTTGGGCAGGCTTCAAGAGACCCAGTACTTC. Amino acids: CASSLASLGRLQETQYF.

In regard to this clonotype: The germline gene is not matched at one end of the junction; a read error may be the cause. The genes are TRBV4-2 and TRBJ2-2; 8 positions agree with TRBD2. The CDR3 length is 16 residues. Germline V lookup: CDR1 LGHNA, CDR2 YNFKEQ. The CDR3 DNA sequence: TGTGCCAGCAGCCTCGGTAGCGGGATTGACAACGGGGAGCGGTTTTTT. As protein: CASSLGSGIDNGERFF.

The chain links TRBV2 to TRBJ2-1; D is uncertain. Trimming cost V 0 bases and J 7 bases, with 4 bases left between them. The CDR3 is 12 residues long. The V gene's germline CDR1 is SNHLY and CDR2 FYNNEI. The CDR3: CASSEAQNEQFF. The CDR3 nucleotides are TGTGCCAGCAGTGAAGCGCAAAATGAGCAGTTCTTC.

The chain recombines TRBV9 with TRBJ1-2; 7 bases fit TRBD1. V lost 0 bases, J lost 3 bases, and 11 bases stayed unmatched. Germline lookup yields CDR1 SGDLS and CDR2 YYNGEE. This CDR3 contains 17 residues. The CDR3 here is CASSVDDRVGTYYGYTF. CDR3 sequence (DNA): TGTGCCAGCAGCGTAGATGACAGGGTCGGGACGTACTATGGCTACACCTTC.

This clonotype appeared a few times. The rearrangement uses TRBV29-1 and TRBJ2-5; 9 positions match TRBD1. Germline V gene sequence: CDR1 SQVTM, CDR2 ANQGSEA. Trimming at V came to 7 bases and at J to 4 bases, leaving 13 bases not matched to a gene. This CDR3 contains 15 residues. CDR3 residues: CSAARGDRERETQYF. The CDR3 DNA is TGCAGCGCCGCACGGGGGGACAGGGAGCGAGAGACCCAGTACTTC.

This clonotype was counted a few times. This chain links TRBV12-3 or TRBV12-4 with TRBJ2-1, with 13 bases that match TRBD2. The ends lost 6 bases at V and 5 bases at J; junction bases unmatched: 4. The CDR3 consists of 15 residues. The CDR3 DNA is TGTGCCAGCAGAACCGGGACTAGCGGGGACAATGAGCAGTTCTTC. This gives the protein CASRTGTSGDNEQFF.

This clonotype was seen a few times. V is TRBV10-3 and J is TRBJ2-3; 8 nucleotides align to TRBD2. The CDR3 has 13 residues. Germline CDR1 ENHRY, CDR2 SYGVKD. J was trimmed by 1 base and V by 10 bases; bases with no gene match: 4. The DNA for the CDR3 is TGTGCCACTACTAGCGGCCGCACAGATACGCAGTATTTT. This translates into CATTSGRTDTQYF.

This clonotype has more than one count but fewer than ten. V usage is TRBV4-1 and J usage is TRBJ2-6; D is unresolved. Looked up from germline, CDR1 is MGHRA and CDR2 is YSYEKL. V was shortened by 2 bases and J by 1 base, with 12 bases between the two germline ends. The CDR3 length is 17 residues. The CDR3 sequence: CASSQPVAVSGANVLTF. DNA for the CDR3: TGCGCCAGCAGCCAACCCGTCGCCGTGTCTGGGGCCAACGTCCTGACTTTC.

The chain links TRBV20-1 to TRBJ2-1; TRBD1 might be the D (5 bases). Germline V gene sequence: CDR1 DFQATT, CDR2 SNEGSKA (reference sequence). The V end was cut by 2 bases, the J end by 9 bases, with 17 bases between. The CDR3 runs 14 residues. The CDR3 here is CSARNHWGGSEQFF. CDR3 sequence (DNA): TGCAGTGCTAGAAATCACTGGGGCGGTTCTGAGCAGTTCTTC.

This clonotype came up once. This sequence joins TRBV12-3 or TRBV12-4 and TRBJ2-4; 7 bases line up with TRBD2. J was trimmed by 10 bases and V by 5 bases; bases with no gene match: 11. The CDR3 loop spans 14 amino acids. CDR3 residues: CASSPRLAALIQYF. The CDR3 DNA sequence: TGTGCCAGCAGTCCACGACTAGCTGCGTTAATTCAGTACTTC.

The chain carries TRBV7-4 and TRBJ1-2; TRBD1 might be the D (5 bases). Trimming left V 6 bases short and J 1 base short, with 9 bases between. CDR1 and CDR2 (germline): SGHVT, SQSDAQ. There are 13 residues in the CDR3. As DNA, the CDR3 is TGTGCCAGCAGTCAACAGGTTAACTATGGCTACACCTTC. Residues: CASSQQVNYGYTF. The complete variable domain, with remaining parts taken from reference TRBV7-4 and TRBJ1-2, reads GAGVSQSPRYKVAKRGRDVALRCDSISGHVTLYWYRQTLGQGSEVLTYSQSDAQRDKSGRPSGRFSAERPERSVSTLKIQRTEQGDSAVYLCASSQQVNYGYTFGSGTRLTVV.

The chain employs TRBV12-5 and TRBJ2-7; D is perhaps TRBD1 or TRBD2 (5 bases each). The length of the CDR3 is 13 residues. Germline V gives CDR1 LGHNT, CDR2 FRNRAP. V shed 7 bases and J shed 1 base, with 11 bases lying between them. Written as DNA, the CDR3 is TGTGCTAGTGCCCGATGGGGGTCCTACGAGCAGTACTTC. This codes for CASARWGSYEQYF.

The genes are TRBV4-1 and TRBJ2-2; either TRBD1 or TRBD2 may fit D (5 bases each). Trimming took off 1 base at V and 2 bases at J, with 20 bases between the two ends. The CDR3 is 19 amino acids. Germline assignment: CDR1 MGHRA and CDR2 YSYEKL. This CDR3 reads CASSQASGLGTPNTGELFF. CDR3 in DNA: TGCGCCAGCAGCCAAGCCTCCGGGTTGGGGACCCCAAACACCGGGGAGCTGTTTTTT.

The chain carries TRBV20-1 and TRBJ2-7, with 10 bases matching TRBD2. Per the germline V gene, CDR1 is DFQATT and CDR2 is SNEGSKA (reference sequence). The V segment lost 1 base and the J segment 5 bases; nucleotides outside the gene matches: 8. The length of the CDR3 is 15 residues. Here the CDR3 reads CSARGGSGRKDEQYF. CDR3 coding DNA: TGCAGTGCTAGAGGGGGTAGCGGGAGGAAGGACGAGCAGTACTTC.

In its sample, this clonotype was seen many times. At one of its ends the junction is not consistent with the germline gene, which may arise from a read error. The gene calls are TRBV7-7 and TRBJ2-1, with D perhaps TRBD1 or TRBD2 (5 bases each). The CDR3 sequence is 13 residues long. Germline lookup yields CDR1 SSHAT and CDR2 FNYEAQ (reference sequence). CDR3 DNA sequence: TGTGCTAGCAGCTTAGGGACCAACAATGAGCAGTTCTTC. Protein sequence: CASSLGTNNEQFF.